The next 21 T cell receptor beta chains were all read from a single sample in a study of cytomegalovirus exposure and HLA in healthy donors. Both 60 Vbeta primers and 13 Jbeta primers went into the PCR. Some clones are missing from TCRdb's copy, which holds only in-frame ones; the method was immunoSEQ multiplex PCR. The sample yields over 150,000 clones, 60% to 85% seen once. The source material was PBMCs. The receptors come from a male donor in good health and CMV-seropositive.

The chain uses TRBV16 and TRBJ1-5; D is possibly TRBD1 (6 bases). CDR1 and CDR2 from the germline V gene are KGHSY and FQNENV. Between the trimmed V and J ends, which lost 3 bases and 10 bases, there was a span of 16 bases. The CDR3 is 14 residues long. The CDR3 DNA sequence: TGTGCCAGCAGCCAGGTCCAGGGGAACGTTCCCCAGCATTTT. It yields the protein CASSQVQGNVPQHF.

To note about this clone: The identical CDR3 is also encoded by other nucleotide sequences in the sample. The chain is built from TRBV29-1 and TRBJ2-2, with 10 bases lining up with TRBD1. The length of the CDR3 is 17 residues. Trimming at V came to 5 bases and at J to 2 bases, leaving 11 bases not matched to a gene. Germline loops: CDR1 SQVTM, CDR2 ANQGSEA. The CDR3 DNA reads TGCAGCGTTCTCCAAGTGGGACAGGGGACTAACACCGGGGAGCTGTTTTTT. It specifies CSVLQVGQGTNTGELFF.

The J gene is TRBJ1-2, the V gene TRBV4-2; D is undetermined. The CDR3 covers 16 residues. Germline V gene sequence: CDR1 LGHNA, CDR2 YNFKEQ. Trimming cost V 0 bases and J 4 bases, with 15 bases left between them. The CDR3 sequence: CASSQDVSAGVYGYTF. The CDR3 DNA sequence: TGTGCCAGCAGCCAAGATGTGTCCGCGGGAGTCTATGGCTACACCTTC.

The chain employs TRBV7-6 and TRBJ1-1, with TRBD1 identical over 7 bases. The germline gives CDR1 SGHVS, CDR2 FNYEAQ. V trimming: 1 base; J trimming: 4 bases; junction bases outside the gene matches: 6. The CDR3 is 15 residues long. Here the CDR3 DNA reads TGTGCCAGCAGCTTAGACAGGGGAGCGGGCACTGAAGCTTTCTTT. This encodes CASSLDRGAGTEAFF.

The chain combines TRBV6-5 with TRBJ2-2; perhaps TRBD1 as D (6 bases). CDR3 length: 13 residues. With 4 bases removed from V and 9 bases from J, the gap between germline ends came to 12 bases. CDR1 is MNHEY and CDR2 is SVGAGI in the germline V gene. The CDR3 DNA reads TGTGCCAGCAGTTGGGGGCCGAGCAGGGAGCTGTTTTTT. Its translation is CASSWGPSRELFF.

The chain has TRBV15 and TRBJ2-3, with a tentative D call TRBD1 (6 bases). Germline assignment: CDR1 LNHNV and CDR2 YYDKDF (reference sequence). With 5 bases removed from V and 5 bases from J, the gap between germline ends came to 20 bases. The CDR3 is 16 amino acids. The CDR3 DNA reads TGTGCCACCAGCGAGGGGGTGGGGGACGGAGGAGATACGCAGTATTTT. As protein: CATSEGVGDGGDTQYF. Drawing the rest from reference TRBV15 and TRBJ2-3, the complete variable domain is DAMVIQNPRYQVTQFGKPVTLSCSQTLNHNVMYWYQQKSSQAPKLLFHYYDKDFNNEADTPDNFQSRRPNTSFCFLDIRSPGLGDTAMYLCATSEGVGDGGDTQYFGPGTRLTVL.

The V and J genes are TRBV4-3 and TRBJ2-3, with TRBD2 matching over 7 bases. The CDR3 is 15 residues long. The trim removed 4 bases at V and 6 bases at J, leaving 10 bases unmatched. In germline, CDR1 is LGHNA, CDR2 YSLEER. CDR3 amino acids: CASSPRGGHGDTQYF. Written as DNA, the CDR3 is TGCGCCAGCAGCCCACGCGGGGGTCACGGGGATACGCAGTATTTT.

CDR3 sequence (DNA): TGTGCCAGCAGTTACTCGTTCAGGGGGGTTTCCTACGAGCAGTACTTC. Amino acids: CASSYSFRGVSYEQYF. The chain links TRBV6-6 to TRBJ2-7; TRBD1 is a possible D gene (7 bases). V was clipped by 0 bases and J by 1 base, with 13 bases between them. This CDR3 region has 16 residues. Per the germline V gene, CDR1 is MNHNY and CDR2 is SVGAGI (reference sequence).

The genes are TRBV5-1 and TRBJ2-5; D is perhaps TRBD2 (7 bases). Judging by the DNA end, TRBJ2-7 fits better; the J call may be wrong. CDR1 and CDR2 from the germline V gene are SGHRS and YFSETQ. There are 14 residues in the CDR3. The CDR3 spells CASSLWGGPREQYF. Written as DNA, the CDR3 is TGCGCCAGCAGTTTGTGGGGGGGGCCCCGCGAGCAGTACTTC.

V gene TRBV9 combines with J gene TRBJ1-2, with D uncertain. The CDR3 totals 14 residues. V lost 0 bases and J 6 bases, leaving 12 bases between the germline ends. In germline, CDR1 is SGDLS, CDR2 YYNGEE. The CDR3 sequence is CASSVEALADGYTF. The CDR3 DNA reads TGTGCCAGCAGCGTAGAGGCCCTCGCGGATGGCTACACCTTC.

The chain employs TRBV7-9 and TRBJ2-2, with D tentatively TRBD1 (7 bases). Trimming took 5 bases from V and 0 from J, leaving 10 bases between them. The CDR3 is 15 amino acids. Germline CDR1 reads SEHNR; CDR2 reads FQNEAQ (reference sequence). As DNA, the CDR3 is TGTGCCAGCAGCCCAGGGGGGTCGAACACCGGGGAGCTGTTTTTT. It codes for CASSPGGSNTGELFF.

J is TRBJ1-1 and V is TRBV7-8, with 8 bases aligning to TRBD1. From germline, CDR1 is SGHVS and CDR2 FQNEAQ. The CDR3 length is 17 residues. V was clipped by 4 bases and J by 2 bases; unmatched bases: 12. Here the CDR3 DNA reads TGTGCCAGCAGCTCCTTGACAGGGGTAAGCCTAAACACTGAAGCTTTCTTT. This encodes CASSSLTGVSLNTEAFF.

Remarks on this clone: The junction differs from germline at one of its ends, possibly a read error. The gene calls are TRBV7-7 and TRBJ2-3; TRBD2 aligns across 15 bases. The CDR3 loop spans 16 amino acids. The germline CDR1 and CDR2 sequences are SSHAT and FNYEAQ (reference sequence). Written as DNA, the CDR3 is TGTGCTAGCAGCTTAGGACTAGCGGGGGGGCCAGATACGCAGTATTTT. It yields the protein CASSLGLAGGPDTQYF.

This chain connects TRBV9 to TRBJ2-1, with D tentatively TRBD1 (6 bases). CDR3 length: 14 residues. Trimming removed 3 bases at V and 10 bases at J, with 17 bases between. Germline CDR1 is SGDLS and CDR2 is YYNGEE. The CDR3 protein is CASSASRGGGEQFF. The DNA for the CDR3 is TGTGCCAGCAGCGCTAGCAGGGGTGGGGGCGAGCAGTTCTTC.

The V and J genes are TRBV7-2 and TRBJ2-3; 7 nucleotides line up with TRBD2. This CDR3 comprises 16 residues. V was pared by 3 bases and J by 2 bases, with 8 bases of the junction left unmatched. CDR1 and CDR2 (germline): SGHTA, FQGNSA. In nucleotides, the CDR3 is TGTGCCAGCAGCTTGTATGGGGAGGGGATCACAGATACGCAGTATTTT. It specifies CASSLYGEGITDTQYF.

The rearrangement joins TRBV5-1 to TRBJ2-7; 9 positions agree with TRBD1. The germline V gene encodes CDR1 SGHRS and CDR2 YFSETQ. The CDR3 runs 15 residues. V was clipped by 0 bases and J by 4 bases; unmatched bases: 5. In DNA, the CDR3 is TGCGCCAGCAGCTTGGACGACAGGGGGATTTACGAGCAGTACTTC. It is translated as CASSLDDRGIYEQYF.

In regard to this clone: The limits of the CDR3 on the DNA are not certain, so only TCRdb's listed CDR3 is given. This chain links TRBV6-6 with TRBJ2-7; whether TRBD1, the table's D call, matches the DNA was not checked. Germline-derived CDR1 and CDR2 are MNHNY and SVGAGI (reference sequence). The CDR3 length equals 14 residues, ends included. The CDR3 reads CASSTSDRPYEQYF.

This clone showed up just once. This rearrangement joins TRBV7-2 to TRBJ2-7, with D perhaps TRBD2 (6 bases). The germline CDR1 and CDR2 sequences are SGHTA and FQGNSA. This CDR3 region has 12 residues. The ends were cut back, 1 base at V and 7 bases at J, with 8 bases in the middle. The CDR3 nucleotides are TGTGCCAGCAGCTTAGTTGGACTAGAGCAGTACTTC. Protein product: CASSLVGLEQYF.

The J gene is TRBJ1-2, the V gene TRBV9; TRBD1 matches 7 bases. V gave up 0 bases and J gave up 3 bases; unmatched junction bases: 2. The V gene's germline CDR1 is SGDLS and CDR2 YYNGEE. The CDR3 consists of 14 residues. The chain's CDR3 is CASSVAGTDYGYTF. Here the CDR3 DNA reads TGTGCCAGCAGCGTAGCGGGGACAGACTATGGCTACACCTTC. Drawing the rest from reference TRBV9 and TRBJ1-2, the complete variable domain is DSGVTQTPKHLITATGQRVTLRCSPRSGDLSVYWYQQSLDQGLQFLIQYYNGEERAKGNILERFSAQQFPDLHSELNLSSLELGDSALYFCASSVAGTDYGYTFGSGTRLTVV.

This clone appeared a few times. This chain connects TRBV6-5 to TRBJ1-1; 7 bases are a match to TRBD1. The CDR3 extends over 14 amino acids. V lost 6 bases to trimming and J lost 0 bases; unmatched junction nucleotides: 4. From germline, CDR1 is MNHEY and CDR2 SVGAGI. The DNA of the CDR3 is TGTGCCAGCAGAGGGACAGAAATGAACACTGAAGCTTTCTTT. It translates to CASRGTEMNTEAFF.

With regard to this clone: A read error may account for a junction end that differs from germline. The chain links TRBV7-9 to TRBJ2-7, with D perhaps matching TRBD1 (6 bases). This CDR3 is 14 amino acids long. The V gene's germline CDR1 is SEHNR and CDR2 FQNEAQ (reference sequence). In DNA, the CDR3 is TGTTCCAGCAGCTTAGTCGGACAGACCTACGAGCAGTACTTC. Its protein is CSSSLVGQTYEQYF.